This T cell receptor (beta chain) stems from a study of cytomegalovirus exposure and HLA in healthy donors. Study background: Earlier work reported 100 million to 130 million unique TCR beta sequences from 150 million to 200 million T cells. Findings and limits, study-wide: The study assumed roughly uniform donor sequencing depth for presence/absence analyses. Likely technical artifact: a cluster of highly shared sequence variants.

This clone was seen just once. What it binds is not known. Germline values: CDR1 MNHEY, CDR2 SVGAGI. V lost 6 bases and J lost 7, with 18 bases in between. This CDR3 is 14 amino acids long. The PCR used 60 Vbeta and 13 Jbeta primers. TCRdb's table, derived via immunoSEQ multiplex PCR, lists solely in-frame clones and lacks some. The table records roughly 150,000 clones, about 72% of them present only once. Source material: PBMCs. This clonotype was sampled from a male donor in good health and CMV-seronegative. This sequence joins TRBV6-5 and TRBJ1-2, with no clear D. The CDR3 reads CASRDSSGGGGYTF. The CDR3 region has the DNA TGTGCCAGCAGGGACTCATCGGGTGGCGGTGGCTACACCTTC.